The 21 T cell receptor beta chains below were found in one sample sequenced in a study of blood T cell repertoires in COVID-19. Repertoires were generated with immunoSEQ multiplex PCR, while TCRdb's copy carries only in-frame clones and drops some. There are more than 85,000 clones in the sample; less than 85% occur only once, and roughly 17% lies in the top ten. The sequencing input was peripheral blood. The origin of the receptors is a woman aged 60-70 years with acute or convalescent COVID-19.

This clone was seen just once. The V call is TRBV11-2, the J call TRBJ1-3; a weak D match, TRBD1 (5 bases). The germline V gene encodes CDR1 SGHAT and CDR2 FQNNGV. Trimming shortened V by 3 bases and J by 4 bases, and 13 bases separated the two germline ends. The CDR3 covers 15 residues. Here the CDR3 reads CASSLGPGSGNTIYF. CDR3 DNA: TGTGCCAGCAGCTTGGGGCCCGGGAGCGGAAACACCATATATTTT.

CDR3 amino acids: CASSPRTASEAFF. The CDR3 DNA is TGTGCCAGCAGCCCCAGGACAGCCAGTGAAGCTTTCTTT. This sequence joins TRBV6-5 and TRBJ1-1; maybe TRBD1 (6 bases). Germline values: CDR1 MNHEY, CDR2 SVGAGI. CDR3 length: 13 residues. The V end was cut by 6 bases, the J end by 7 bases, with 15 bases between.

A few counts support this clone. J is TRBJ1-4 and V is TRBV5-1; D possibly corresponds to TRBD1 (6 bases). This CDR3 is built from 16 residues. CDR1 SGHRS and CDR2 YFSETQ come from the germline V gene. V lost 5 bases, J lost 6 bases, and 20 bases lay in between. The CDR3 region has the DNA TGCGCCAGCAGGGAAAAACCGGGACAACTTTATGAAAAACTGTTTTTT. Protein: CASREKPGQLYEKLFF.

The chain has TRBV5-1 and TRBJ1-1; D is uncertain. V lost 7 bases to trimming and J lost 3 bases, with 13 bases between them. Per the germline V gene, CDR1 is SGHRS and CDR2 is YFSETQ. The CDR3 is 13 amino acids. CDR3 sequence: CASGRAGDTEAFF. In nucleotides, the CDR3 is TGCGCCAGCGGGAGGGCGGGAGACACTGAAGCTTTCTTT.

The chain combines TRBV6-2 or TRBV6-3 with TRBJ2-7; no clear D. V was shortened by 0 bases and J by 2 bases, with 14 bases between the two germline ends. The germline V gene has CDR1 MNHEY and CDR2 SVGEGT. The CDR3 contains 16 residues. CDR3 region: CASSYSRASTPYEQYF. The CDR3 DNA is TGTGCCAGCAGTTACTCGAGAGCGTCCACCCCCTACGAGCAGTACTTC.

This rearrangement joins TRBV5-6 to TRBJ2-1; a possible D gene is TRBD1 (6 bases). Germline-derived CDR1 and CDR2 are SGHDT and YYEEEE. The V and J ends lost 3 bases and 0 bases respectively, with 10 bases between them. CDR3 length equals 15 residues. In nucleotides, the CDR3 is TGTGCCAGCAGCTCCGGGACACTCTCCTACAATGAGCAGTTCTTC. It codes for CASSSGTLSYNEQFF.

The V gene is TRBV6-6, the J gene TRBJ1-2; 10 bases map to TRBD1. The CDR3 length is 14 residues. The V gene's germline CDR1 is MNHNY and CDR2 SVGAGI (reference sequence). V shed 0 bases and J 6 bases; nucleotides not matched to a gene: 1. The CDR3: CASSYSGQGNGYTF. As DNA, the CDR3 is TGTGCCAGCAGTTACTCGGGACAGGGGAATGGCTACACCTTC.

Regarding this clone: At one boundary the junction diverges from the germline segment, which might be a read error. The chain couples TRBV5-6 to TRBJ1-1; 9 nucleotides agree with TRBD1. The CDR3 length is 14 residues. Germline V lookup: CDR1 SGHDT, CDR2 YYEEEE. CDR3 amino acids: CASSRPGQGPSAVF. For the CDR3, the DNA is TGTGCCAGCAGCCGGCCGGGACAGGGCCCTTCGGCTGTCTTT.

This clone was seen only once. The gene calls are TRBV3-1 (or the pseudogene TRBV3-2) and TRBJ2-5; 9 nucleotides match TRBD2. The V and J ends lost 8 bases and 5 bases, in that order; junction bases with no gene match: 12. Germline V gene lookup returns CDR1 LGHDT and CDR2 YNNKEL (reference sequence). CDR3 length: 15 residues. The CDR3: CASQSTSGFWETQYF. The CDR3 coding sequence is TGTGCCAGCCAGTCTACTAGCGGGTTTTGGGAGACCCAGTACTTC.

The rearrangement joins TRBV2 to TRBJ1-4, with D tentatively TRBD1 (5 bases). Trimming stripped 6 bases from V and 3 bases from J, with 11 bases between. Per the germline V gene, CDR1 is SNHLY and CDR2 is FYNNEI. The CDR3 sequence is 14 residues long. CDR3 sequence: CASREGLANEKLFF. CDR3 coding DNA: TGTGCCAGCAGGGAGGGGTTAGCTAATGAAAAACTGTTTTTT.

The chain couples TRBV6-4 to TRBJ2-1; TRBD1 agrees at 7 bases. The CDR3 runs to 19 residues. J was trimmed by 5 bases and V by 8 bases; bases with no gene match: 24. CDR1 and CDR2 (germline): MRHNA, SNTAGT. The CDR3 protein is CASGINRDRSPLTHNEQFF. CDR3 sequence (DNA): TGTGCCAGCGGGATTAACCGGGACAGATCACCACTTACTCACAATGAGCAGTTCTTC.

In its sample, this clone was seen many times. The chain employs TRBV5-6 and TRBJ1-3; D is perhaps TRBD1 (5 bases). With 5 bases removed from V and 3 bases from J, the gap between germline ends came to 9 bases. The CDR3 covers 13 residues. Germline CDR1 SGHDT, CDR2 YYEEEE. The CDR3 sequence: CASRGGSGNTIYF. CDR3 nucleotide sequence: TGTGCCAGCAGGGGGGGTAGTGGAAACACCATATATTTT.

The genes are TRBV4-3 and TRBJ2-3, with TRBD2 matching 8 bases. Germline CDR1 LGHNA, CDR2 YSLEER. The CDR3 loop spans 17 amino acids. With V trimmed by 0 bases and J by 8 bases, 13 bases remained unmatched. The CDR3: CASSQEGPAGGPATQYF. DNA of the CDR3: TGCGCCAGCAGCCAAGAAGGCCCGGCGGGGGGCCCAGCTACGCAGTATTTT.

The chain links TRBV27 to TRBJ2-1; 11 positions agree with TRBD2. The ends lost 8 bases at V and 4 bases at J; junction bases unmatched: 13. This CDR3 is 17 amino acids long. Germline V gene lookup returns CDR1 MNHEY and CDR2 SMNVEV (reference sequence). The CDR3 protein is CASGRWLAGGTYNEQFF. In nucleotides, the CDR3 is TGTGCCAGCGGCCGGTGGCTAGCGGGGGGAACTTACAATGAGCAGTTCTTC.

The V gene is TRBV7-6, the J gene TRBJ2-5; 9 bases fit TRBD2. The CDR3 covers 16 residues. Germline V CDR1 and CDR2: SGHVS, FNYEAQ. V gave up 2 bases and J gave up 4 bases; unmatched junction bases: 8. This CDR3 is CASSLYGTSTTETQYF. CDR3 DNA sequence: TGTGCCAGCAGCTTATATGGGACTAGCACGACAGAGACCCAGTACTTC.

The CDR3 loop is CSPAVLHGYTF. The CDR3 nucleotides read TGCAGTCCGGCGGTCCTCCATGGCTACACCTTC. The rearrangement uses TRBV20-1 and TRBJ1-2, with D hard to call. CDR3 length equals 11 residues. In germline, CDR1 is DFQATT, CDR2 SNEGSKA (reference sequence). The V end was cut by 8 bases, the J end by 6 bases, with 13 bases between.

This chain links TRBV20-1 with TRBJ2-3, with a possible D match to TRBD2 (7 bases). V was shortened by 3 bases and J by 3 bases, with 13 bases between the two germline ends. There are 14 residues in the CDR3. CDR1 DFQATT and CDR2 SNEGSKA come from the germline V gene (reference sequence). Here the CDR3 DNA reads TGCAGTGCTAGTAGGGGGGAGGGGACAGATACGCAGTATTTT. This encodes CSASRGEGTDTQYF.

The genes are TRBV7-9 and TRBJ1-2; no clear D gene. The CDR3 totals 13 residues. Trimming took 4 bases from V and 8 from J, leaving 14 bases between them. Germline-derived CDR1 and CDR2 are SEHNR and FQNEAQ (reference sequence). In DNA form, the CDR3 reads TGTGCCAGCAGCTCCCGGGATCGAGAAGGCTACACCTTC. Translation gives CASSSRDREGYTF. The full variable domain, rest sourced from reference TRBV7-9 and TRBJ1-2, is DTGVSQNPRHKITKRGQNVTFRCDPISEHNRLYWYRQTLGQGPEFLTYFQNEAQLEKSRLLSDRFSAERPKGSFSTLEIQRTEQGDSAMYLCASSSRDREGYTFGSGTRLTVV.

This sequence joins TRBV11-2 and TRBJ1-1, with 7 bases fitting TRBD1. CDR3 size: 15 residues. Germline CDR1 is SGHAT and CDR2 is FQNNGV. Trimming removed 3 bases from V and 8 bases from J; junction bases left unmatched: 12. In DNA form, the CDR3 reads TGTGCCAGCAGCTTGGGGACAGACGGCATTACCGAAGCTTTCTTT. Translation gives CASSLGTDGITEAFF.

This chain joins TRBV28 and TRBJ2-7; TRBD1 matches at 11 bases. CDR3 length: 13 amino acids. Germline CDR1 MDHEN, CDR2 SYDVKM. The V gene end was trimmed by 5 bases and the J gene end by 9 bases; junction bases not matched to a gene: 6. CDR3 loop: CASSQGQGAWQYF. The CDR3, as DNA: TGTGCCAGCAGTCAAGGACAGGGGGCTTGGCAGTACTTC.

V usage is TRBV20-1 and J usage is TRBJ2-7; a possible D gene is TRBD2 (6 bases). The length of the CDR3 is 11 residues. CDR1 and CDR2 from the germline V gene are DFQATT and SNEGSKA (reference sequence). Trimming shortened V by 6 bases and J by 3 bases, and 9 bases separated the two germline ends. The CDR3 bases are TGCAGTGCCCCGACTAGCTACGAGCAGTACTTC. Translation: CSAPTSYEQYF.